The rows below give T cell receptor beta chains drawn from one sample of a study of T cell responses to AZD1222 COVID-19 vaccine. The assay was immunoSEQ multiplex PCR, and TCRdb's table has in-frame clones only and misses some. The data show roughly 98,000 clones, more than 90% seen once. The source was peripheral blood, collected on day 0 of AZD1222 vaccination. These TCRs come from an adult in good health. The CDR3 runs from the conserved cysteine through the conserved F or W. D genes are given only for firm matches. The size of a clone is reported for some rows only, either as once, few or many, or as a class for expanded clones.

clone_size j_call d_call v_call cdr3_aa cdr3_nt
NA TRBJ2-1 TRBD1 TRBV28 CASSSMLGQGSYNEQFF TGTGCCAGCAGTTCGATGTTGGGACAGGGATCGTACAATGAGCAGTTCTTC
few TRBJ1-1 NA TRBV6-5 CASKQGGDTEAFF TGTGCCAGCAAGCAGGGTGGGGACACTGAAGCTTTCTTT
NA TRBJ2-3 NA TRBV19 CASSPIHGDTQYF TGTGCCAGTAGTCCCATACACGGAGATACGCAGTATTTT
NA TRBJ2-6 NA TRBV4-2 CASSQELPPTGANVLTF TGTGCCAGCAGCCAAGAACTCCCGCCGACCGGGGCCAACGTCCTGACTTTC
NA TRBJ1-3 NA TRBV18 CASSGPESISGNTIYF TGTGCCAGCTCGGGACCCGAGTCCATCTCTGGAAACACCATATATTTT
NA TRBJ1-4 TRBD1 TRBV5-1 CASSQMGQNNEKLFF TGCGCCAGCAGCCAGATGGGACAGAATAATGAAAAACTGTTTTTT
NA TRBJ1-4 NA TRBV15 CATSRDGPRVGEKLFF TGTGCCACCAGCAGAGATGGGCCGAGGGTCGGTGAAAAACTGTTTTTT
NA TRBJ1-2 NA TRBV25-1 CASSMDTNYGYTF TGTGCCAGCAGCATGGACACTAACTATGGCTACACCTTC
NA TRBJ1-1 NA TRBV6-5 CASSRMNTEAFF TGTGCCAGCAGTCGTATGAACACTGAAGCTTTCTTT
NA TRBJ2-5 NA TRBV24-1 CATSAAAPQETQYF TGTGCCACCAGTGCCGCGGCACCGCAAGAGACCCAGTACTTC
few TRBJ2-5 NA TRBV6-5 CASRNRPSGETQYF TGTGCCAGCCGGAACCGCCCGTCCGGAGAGACCCAGTACTTC
once TRBJ1-5 TRBD1 TRBV12-3/TRBV12-4 CASSPDRVPQHF TGTGCCAGCAGCCCAGACAGGGTTCCCCAGCATTTT
NA TRBJ2-2 NA TRBV19 CASSSRDKILPPELFF TGTGCCAGTAGCTCAAGGGACAAGATCCTACCGCCGGAGCTGTTTTTT